The clone carrying this T cell receptor beta chain turned up a few times. This sample includes further DNA sequences coding for the same CDR3. TCRdb re-clonotyped the PCR reads via MiXCR. The sample contains roughly 40,000 clones, 9.5% to 13% of which appear only once. Every patient underwent thyroid surgery untreated. The CDR3 extends over 15 amino acids. Looked up from germline, CDR1 is MNHNS and CDR2 is SASEGT. V lost 5 bases to trimming and J lost 1 base, with 11 bases between them. The data were obtained in a study of metastatic and nonmetastatic thyroid tumors. The TCR was taken from a male donor with papillary thyroid cancer or a benign thyroid nodule (not recorded which). Some clones in this sample may be carry-over from other donors' samples. V gene TRBV6-1 combines with J gene TRBJ2-2, with D hard to call. Sequencing was carried out using blood. CDR3 bases: TGTGCCAGCAGTTCCGGGCATGTGAACACCGGGGAGCTGTTTTTT. It encodes CASSSGHVNTGELFF.